This record looks at one T cell receptor (beta chain) sequence and its context. This CDR3 has 14 amino acids. The germline V gene encodes CDR1 MNHNY and CDR2 SVGAGI (reference sequence). Trimming cost V 7 bases and J 7 bases, with 17 bases left between them. TCRdb independently ran MiXCR on the reads; one entry per CDR3 protein. The table shows fewer than 700,000 distinct CDR3 sequences, with 20% to 30% occurring only once. This sample was included in a study of T cell repertoires in cytomegalovirus infection. V and J are TRBV6-6 and TRBJ1-5; D might be TRBD1 (6 bases). This TCR was recovered from a human donor in good health (CMV status not recorded). Some clones in this sample may be carry-over from other donors' samples. The sequenced sample was CD8+ T cells from PBMCs. The CDR3 DNA reads as TGTGCCAGCACCTACAGGGTCGGTGGACAGCCCCAGCATTTT. Its translation: CASTYRVGGQPQHF.